These T cell receptor beta chains were read from a single sample in a study of blood T cell repertoires in COVID-19. The method was immunoSEQ multiplex PCR; TCRdb's version includes in-frame clones alone and lacks a portion of them. The table lists roughly 250,000 clones, over 70% of them singletons. The sample comprised peripheral blood. Receptor source: a woman older than 75 with acute or convalescent COVID-19. CDR3s include the opening cysteine and the closing phenylalanine or tryptophan. Each record gives: V gene, D gene, clone size, J gene, CDR3 DNA, CDR3 protein. A D gene is named only where the DNA matches it firmly. Rows may omit the clone size; those that give it use once, few, many or a size class.

V gene: TRBV28; D gene: TRBD1; clone size: -; J gene: TRBJ2-7; CDR3 DNA: TGTGCCAGCAGTCCCGGCGGACAGGGGGGGCCTTACTTC; CDR3 protein: CASSPGGQGGPYF
V gene: TRBV7-9; D gene: -; clone size: -; J gene: TRBJ1-2; CDR3 DNA: TGTGCCAGCAGCTTAGACAGGTACTATGGCTACACCTTC; CDR3 protein: CASSLDRYYGYTF
V gene: TRBV6-5; D gene: -; clone size: -; J gene: TRBJ2-7; CDR3 DNA: TGTGCCAGCGCTACTGCGGGGACCTACGAGCAGTACTTC; CDR3 protein: CASATAGTYEQYF
V gene: TRBV10-3; D gene: TRBD1; clone size: -; J gene: TRBJ2-7; CDR3 DNA: TGTGCCAGCCACGGGACAGGCTCCTACGAGCAGTACTTC; CDR3 protein: CASHGTGSYEQYF
V gene: TRBV12-5; D gene: TRBD1; clone size: -; J gene: TRBJ1-1; CDR3 DNA: TGTGCTAGTGCCATGACAGGGGTTAAAAACACTGAAGCTTTCTTT; CDR3 protein: CASAMTGVKNTEAFF
V gene: TRBV5-1; D gene: -; clone size: -; J gene: TRBJ1-1; CDR3 DNA: TGCGCCAGCAGCTTCTCAGGGAACACTGAAGCTTTCTTT; CDR3 protein: CASSFSGNTEAFF
V gene: TRBV5-4; D gene: TRBD1; clone size: -; J gene: TRBJ2-7; CDR3 DNA: TGTGCCAGCAGCTTGCCGGGACAGGGGGCTTACGAGCAGTACTTC; CDR3 protein: CASSLPGQGAYEQYF
V gene: TRBV5-1; D gene: TRBD2; clone size: -; J gene: TRBJ2-1; CDR3 DNA: TGCGCCAGCAGCTTGGGGACTAGCGGGGCCCCCTACAATGAGCAGTTCTTC; CDR3 protein: CASSLGTSGAPYNEQFF
V gene: TRBV13; D gene: -; clone size: -; J gene: TRBJ1-5; CDR3 DNA: TGTGCCAGCAGCTTCCTCGCAGGTTTCAATCAGCCCCAGCATTTT; CDR3 protein: CASSFLAGFNQPQHF
V gene: TRBV6-2/TRBV6-3; D gene: TRBD1; clone size: once; J gene: TRBJ2-4; CDR3 DNA: TGTGCCAGCAGTCCCCTGGACAGGGCTACCAAAAACATTCAGTACTTC; CDR3 protein: CASSPLDRATKNIQYF
V gene: TRBV5-1; D gene: TRBD1; clone size: -; J gene: TRBJ1-1; CDR3 DNA: TGCGCCAGCAGGCCACAGGGGCGGAACACTGAAGCTTTCTTT; CDR3 protein: CASRPQGRNTEAFF
V gene: TRBV25-1; D gene: -; clone size: -; J gene: TRBJ2-2; CDR3 DNA: TGTGCCAGCAGTGAATGGGGCGGGACGAACACCGGGGAGCTGTTTTTT; CDR3 protein: CASSEWGGTNTGELFF
V gene: TRBV5-1; D gene: TRBD1; clone size: -; J gene: TRBJ1-3; CDR3 DNA: TGCGCCAGCAGCTTTGCAGGGGGCAATTCTGGAAACACCATATATTTT; CDR3 protein: CASSFAGGNSGNTIYF
V gene: TRBV16; D gene: TRBD1; clone size: once; J gene: TRBJ1-5; CDR3 DNA: TGTGCCAGCAGCCACTTCGGACAGGGTGATCAGCCCCAGCATTTT; CDR3 protein: CASSHFGQGDQPQHF
V gene: TRBV2; D gene: -; clone size: -; J gene: TRBJ2-1; CDR3 DNA: TGTGCCAGCAGTCAGGGGGAGGATGAGCAGTTCTTC; CDR3 protein: CASSQGEDEQFF
V gene: TRBV5-1; D gene: -; clone size: -; J gene: TRBJ2-7; CDR3 DNA: TGCGCCAGCAGCTTGGAGCTGGGGAGATTGAGGAACGAGCAGTACTTC; CDR3 protein: CASSLELGRLRNEQYF
V gene: TRBV2; D gene: TRBD1; clone size: -; J gene: TRBJ1-2; CDR3 DNA: TGTGCCAGCAGCTCGGACAGGAACTATGGCTACACCTTC; CDR3 protein: CASSSDRNYGYTF
V gene: TRBV3-1/TRBV3-2; D gene: -; clone size: -; J gene: TRBJ2-3; CDR3 DNA: TGTGCCAGCAGCCAAGGGTGGCGGGCCCCCACAGATACGCAGTATTTT; CDR3 protein: CASSQGWRAPTDTQYF
V gene: TRBV27; D gene: -; clone size: -; J gene: TRBJ1-6; CDR3 DNA: TGTGCCAGCAGCGCCCAGGGGAACTCACCCCTCCACTTT; CDR3 protein: CASSAQGNSPLHF
V gene: TRBV2; D gene: TRBD1; clone size: many; J gene: TRBJ1-5; CDR3 DNA: TGTGCCAGCGGGGAGACAGGGGTCGGCAATCAGCCCCAGCATTTT; CDR3 protein: CASGETGVGNQPQHF
V gene: TRBV18; D gene: -; clone size: once; J gene: TRBJ1-3; CDR3 DNA: TGTGCCAGCACGCTAACAGGGTTCAATGGAAACACCATATATTTT; CDR3 protein: CASTLTGFNGNTIYF
V gene: TRBV6-2/TRBV6-3; D gene: -; clone size: few; J gene: TRBJ1-5; CDR3 DNA: TGTGCCAGCAGTTACTGGCAGCCCTTCGGGGGCAATCAGCCCCAGCATTTT; CDR3 protein: CASSYWQPFGGNQPQHF
V gene: TRBV7-2; D gene: TRBD2; clone size: -; J gene: TRBJ2-7; CDR3 DNA: TGTGCCAGCAGAACTAGCGGGGGGGCGGACGAGCAGTACTTC; CDR3 protein: CASRTSGGADEQYF
V gene: TRBV5-1; D gene: -; clone size: -; J gene: TRBJ1-6; CDR3 DNA: TGCGCCAGCAGCCCGGACAGTCCGAGCTCCTATAATTCACCCCTCCACTTT; CDR3 protein: CASSPDSPSSYNSPLHF
V gene: TRBV6-5; D gene: TRBD1; clone size: -; J gene: TRBJ2-7; CDR3 DNA: TGTGCCAGCAGCCGCCACAGGGGCTACGAGCAGTACTTC; CDR3 protein: CASSRHRGYEQYF
V gene: TRBV7-8; D gene: TRBD1; clone size: -; J gene: TRBJ1-6; CDR3 DNA: TGTGCCAGCAGCTTACGACCGGGACAGGGGGCGGGATCCTATAATTCACCCCTCCACTTT; CDR3 protein: CASSLRPGQGAGSYNSPLHF
V gene: TRBV28; D gene: TRBD1; clone size: -; J gene: TRBJ1-2; CDR3 DNA: TGTGCCAGCAGTCTGGGACAGTCCTATGGCTACACCTTC; CDR3 protein: CASSLGQSYGYTF
V gene: TRBV3-1/TRBV3-2; D gene: -; clone size: few; J gene: TRBJ2-7; CDR3 DNA: TGTGCCAGCAGCCAAGACCTCCCCTACGAGCAGTACTTC; CDR3 protein: CASSQDLPYEQYF
V gene: TRBV27; D gene: -; clone size: -; J gene: TRBJ1-1; CDR3 DNA: TGTGCCAGCAGTTCAATGGGCGTCGGGAACACTGAAGCTTTCTTT; CDR3 protein: CASSSMGVGNTEAFF
V gene: TRBV4-1; D gene: -; clone size: -; J gene: TRBJ1-2; CDR3 DNA: TGCGCCAGCAGCCCTCCAGGGCAGGGCACAAGAGGCTACACCTTC; CDR3 protein: CASSPPGQGTRGYTF
V gene: TRBV10-3; D gene: TRBD1; clone size: -; J gene: TRBJ1-2; CDR3 DNA: TGTGCCATCACCCGGACAGGGGGCGCGGATGGCTACACCTTC; CDR3 protein: CAITRTGGADGYTF
V gene: TRBV12-5; D gene: -; clone size: -; J gene: TRBJ2-3; CDR3 DNA: -; CDR3 protein: CASGFGGGSYF
V gene: TRBV9; D gene: TRBD1; clone size: -; J gene: TRBJ2-3; CDR3 DNA: TGTGCCAGCAGCGCCTGGGGGACAGGGTACGTGGATACGCAGTATTTT; CDR3 protein: CASSAWGTGYVDTQYF
V gene: TRBV10-3; D gene: -; clone size: -; J gene: TRBJ2-1; CDR3 DNA: TGTGCCATCAGTGAGTCAAGAACAGGGATCTCGGGCAATGAGCAGTTCTTC; CDR3 protein: CAISESRTGISGNEQFF
V gene: TRBV9; D gene: TRBD1; clone size: -; J gene: TRBJ1-1; CDR3 DNA: TGTGCCAGCAGCCCTACAACAGGGGTCATGAACACTGAAGCTTTCTTT; CDR3 protein: CASSPTTGVMNTEAFF
V gene: TRBV19; D gene: -; clone size: -; J gene: TRBJ1-1; CDR3 DNA: TGTGCCAGTAACCTGGGGCCGGACACTGAAGCTTTCTTT; CDR3 protein: CASNLGPDTEAFF
V gene: TRBV6-5; D gene: TRBD2; clone size: -; J gene: TRBJ2-1; CDR3 DNA: TGTGCCAGTCTCCGGGAGGGCTTGAATGAGCAGTTCTTC; CDR3 protein: CASLREGLNEQFF
V gene: TRBV6-5; D gene: TRBD2; clone size: -; J gene: TRBJ2-3; CDR3 DNA: TGTGCCAGCAGCCGAGGGACTAGCGGGGCTGATACGCAGTATTTT; CDR3 protein: CASSRGTSGADTQYF
V gene: TRBV18; D gene: -; clone size: many; J gene: TRBJ1-2; CDR3 DNA: TGTGCCAGCTCACCACTTCCAGGGGTGGAAGCTAACTATGGCTACACCTTC; CDR3 protein: CASSPLPGVEANYGYTF
V gene: TRBV19; D gene: TRBD1; clone size: few; J gene: TRBJ2-2; CDR3 DNA: TGTGCCAGTAGTCTGGGGACAGGGAGCACCGGGGAGCTGTTTTTT; CDR3 protein: CASSLGTGSTGELFF
V gene: TRBV18; D gene: -; clone size: -; J gene: TRBJ2-7; CDR3 DNA: TGTGCCAGCTCACCACTTACGGCTAGTTTGGTTGGCGAGCAGTACTTC; CDR3 protein: CASSPLTASLVGEQYF
V gene: TRBV4-1; D gene: -; clone size: -; J gene: TRBJ1-3; CDR3 DNA: TGCGCCAGCAGCCAAGTCCAGAGCAGGGCTGGAAACACCATATATTTT; CDR3 protein: CASSQVQSRAGNTIYF
V gene: TRBV24-1; D gene: TRBD2; clone size: -; J gene: TRBJ2-6; CDR3 DNA: TGTGCCACCAGTCCCGGGGGGGCTGGGGCCAACGTCCTGACTTTC; CDR3 protein: CATSPGGAGANVLTF
V gene: TRBV7-9; D gene: -; clone size: -; J gene: TRBJ1-2; CDR3 DNA: TGTGCCAGCTCTCCCCCGGACAGTCCTAACTATGGCTACACCTTC; CDR3 protein: CASSPPDSPNYGYTF
V gene: TRBV11-3; D gene: -; clone size: once; J gene: TRBJ2-2; CDR3 DNA: TGTGCCAGCAGCTTAGATGGGACAGGGGAGCTGTTTTTT; CDR3 protein: CASSLDGTGELFF
V gene: TRBV2; D gene: TRBD1; clone size: once; J gene: TRBJ2-7; CDR3 DNA: TGTGCCAGCAAATCCGGGACAGCCTACGAGCAGTACTTC; CDR3 protein: CASKSGTAYEQYF
V gene: TRBV10-3; D gene: -; clone size: -; J gene: TRBJ2-1; CDR3 DNA: TGTGCCATCAGTGAGTCTCAGGGGCTCAATGAGCAGTTCTTC; CDR3 protein: CAISESQGLNEQFF
V gene: TRBV25-1; D gene: -; clone size: -; J gene: TRBJ2-5; CDR3 DNA: TGTGCCAGCAGTGAAGGTCGAGTCAGGGCTTCAGAGACCCAGTACTTC; CDR3 protein: CASSEGRVRASETQYF
V gene: TRBV9; D gene: -; clone size: once; J gene: TRBJ1-2; CDR3 DNA: TGTGCCAGCAGCGTATCGGGGGGCAGTGGCTACACCTTC; CDR3 protein: CASSVSGGSGYTF
V gene: TRBV10-2; D gene: TRBD2; clone size: -; J gene: TRBJ2-7; CDR3 DNA: TGCGCCAGCATTTCGACGAGCGGGAGCTACGAGCAGTACTTC; CDR3 protein: CASISTSGSYEQYF
V gene: TRBV4-3; D gene: -; clone size: -; J gene: TRBJ1-2; CDR3 DNA: TGCGCCAGCAGCCAAGATGGGCAGGGCAAGTATGGCTACACCTTC; CDR3 protein: CASSQDGQGKYGYTF